These 32 T cell receptor beta chains were sequenced from one sample in a study of T-cell memory formation after mild COVID-19. TCRdb reprocessed the 5' RACE reads with MiXCR, giving one entry per CDR3 protein. The sample has around 340,000 distinct CDR3 sequences, approximately 15% seen once. The sequenced sample consisted of PBMCs or a T cell subset sorted from them (not recorded which). The receptor source for this set is a man between 18 and 29 years old who had mild COVID-19 (a few samples of this study predate the infection). Cell type and time point are not known.

The chain combines TRBV12-3 or TRBV12-4 with TRBJ2-7; D remains ambiguous. Trimming stripped 0 bases from V and 2 bases from J, with 8 bases between. The CDR3 extends over 14 amino acids. As DNA, the CDR3 is TGTGCCAGCAGTTTAGCAGTCCATGCCTACGAGCAGTACTTC. Its protein product is CASSLAVHAYEQYF.

This clonotype was observed a handful of times. J is TRBJ1-1 and V is TRBV5-1; perhaps TRBD1 as D (5 bases). The germline gives CDR1 SGHRS, CDR2 YFSETQ. Trimming took off 4 bases at V and 1 base at J, with 23 bases between the two ends. The CDR3 runs to 18 residues. DNA for the CDR3: TGCGCCAGCAGCGAGGTCCAGGGTGGTTTGGGTAAGAACACTGAAGCTTTCTTT. Its protein is CASSEVQGGLGKNTEAFF.

This clonotype has only a few counts. The V gene is TRBV5-1, the J gene TRBJ2-5; D is possibly TRBD1 (6 bases). CDR1 and CDR2 (germline): SGHRS, YFSETQ. The CDR3 extends over 16 amino acids. V gave up 0 bases and J gave up 4 bases, with 16 bases separating them. The CDR3 DNA sequence: TGCGCCAGCAGCTTGGCCCCGCAGGGGTCGGGAGAGACCCAGTACTTC. Protein: CASSLAPQGSGETQYF.

This clonotype has more than one count but fewer than ten. The chain joins TRBV24-1 to TRBJ2-3; possibly TRBD2 for D (6 bases). Trimming pared 4 bases from V and 4 bases from J, leaving 14 bases between. Per the germline V gene, CDR1 is KGHDR and CDR2 is SFDVKD. The length of the CDR3 is 15 residues. The CDR3 loop reads CATSDRTGDADTQYF. Written as DNA, the CDR3 is TGTGCCACCAGTGACCGGACGGGAGATGCAGATACGCAGTATTTT.

This clonotype was observed a few times. The chain employs TRBV4-3 and TRBJ1-5, with TRBD1 matching over 12 bases. The germline CDR1 and CDR2 sequences are LGHNA and YSLEER. CDR3 length equals 19 residues. V lost 0 bases to trimming and J lost 7 bases; unmatched junction nucleotides: 13. The CDR3 loop reads CASSQDWRPGQGAKQPQHF. CDR3 DNA sequence: TGCGCCAGCAGCCAAGATTGGAGGCCGGGACAGGGGGCCAAACAGCCCCAGCATTTT.

This clonotype was counted a few times. This rearrangement joins TRBV7-2 to TRBJ1-2, with 11 bases aligning to TRBD1. This CDR3 has 14 amino acids. From germline, CDR1 is SGHTA and CDR2 FQGNSA. V lost 5 bases to trimming and J lost 7 bases; unmatched junction nucleotides: 6. CDR3 DNA sequence: TGTGCCAGCAGCCCTGGACAGGGGGCGGGTGGCTACACCTTC. Protein: CASSPGQGAGGYTF.

This clonotype was recorded at least ten times. This rearrangement joins TRBV7-2 to TRBJ1-2; tentatively, D is TRBD1 (5 bases). The ends were cut back, 0 bases at V and 4 bases at J, with 12 bases in the middle. The CDR3 is made up of 15 amino acids. The germline V gene has CDR1 SGHTA and CDR2 FQGNSA. In DNA, the CDR3 is TGTGCCAGCAGCTTAGCGCGGAGACAGTCCTATGGCTACACCTTC. Translated: CASSLARRQSYGYTF.

This clonotype was seen at least ten times. The V gene is TRBV24-1, the J gene TRBJ1-2, with D perhaps matching TRBD1 (5 bases). V gave up 3 bases and J gave up 4 bases, with 11 bases separating them. Germline V gene sequence: CDR1 KGHDR, CDR2 SFDVKD. CDR3 size: 14 residues. The CDR3 region is CATSDLDSRYGYTF. CDR3 bases: TGTGCCACCAGTGATCTCGACAGTCGCTATGGCTACACCTTC.

This clonotype was picked up a small number of times. V and J are TRBV24-1 and TRBJ2-7; TRBD1 agrees at 8 bases. This CDR3 is 13 amino acids long. V gave up 5 bases and J gave up 4 bases; unmatched junction bases: 3. CDR1 is KGHDR, CDR2 SFDVKD, per germline. The CDR3 reads CATSGTGSYEQYF. The CDR3 DNA follows: TGTGCCACCAGTGGGACAGGGTCATACGAGCAGTACTTC.

This clonotype turned up a few times. The chain couples TRBV3-2 to TRBJ2-3. TRBV3-2 is given as a pseudogene. This CDR3 is built from 15 residues. Here the CDR3 DNA reads TGTGCCAGCAGCCCATTACCCCGAGCCACAGATACGCAGTATTTT. This sequence encodes CASSPLPRATDTQYF.

This clonotype was counted many times. The chain couples TRBV7-2 to TRBJ1-5; D is unresolved. Germline CDR1 reads SGHTA; CDR2 reads FQGNSA. CDR3 length: 12 residues. The V end was cut by 1 base, the J end by 13 bases, with 11 bases between. The CDR3: CASSLGPRPQHF. CDR3 DNA: TGTGCCAGCAGCTTAGGGCCCAGGCCACAGCATTTT.

This clonotype was detected only a few times. The V gene is TRBV5-1, the J gene TRBJ1-1; 7 bases are shared with TRBD1. The CDR3 covers 17 residues. Germline CDR1 reads SGHRS; CDR2 reads YFSETQ. J lost 0 bases, V lost 1 base, and 9 bases had no gene match. CDR3 sequence reads: CASSLSGGVDMNTEAFF. The CDR3 DNA reads as TGCGCCAGCAGCTTGTCAGGGGGAGTCGACATGAACACTGAAGCTTTCTTT.

CDR3 DNA sequence: TGCGCCAGCAGCCAAGTGTCAGAAAAAGAGACCCAGTACTTC. This encodes CASSQVSEKETQYF. The rearrangement joins TRBV4-1 to TRBJ2-5; D is ambiguous. The CDR3 has 14 residues. Trimming took off 1 base at V and 3 bases at J, with 9 bases between the two ends. Germline V CDR1 and CDR2: MGHRA, YSYEKL.

The gene calls are TRBV5-1 and TRBJ2-3; weak D call: TRBD2 (5 bases). Trimming removed 2 bases at V and 0 bases at J, with 13 bases between. The CDR3 runs to 16 residues. Germline CDR1 is SGHRS and CDR2 is YFSETQ. The CDR3 region is CASSFGSGPSTDTQYF. CDR3 nucleotide sequence: TGCGCCAGCAGCTTTGGCAGCGGTCCTAGCACAGATACGCAGTATTTT.

This clonotype has just a few counts. The V gene is TRBV10-3, the J gene TRBJ2-1; TRBD2 might be the D (6 bases). V was cut by 4 bases and J by 8 bases, with 12 bases left in between. Germline CDR1 and CDR2: ENHRY and SYGVKD. The CDR3 runs to 13 residues. The CDR3 nucleotides read TGTGCCATCAGTGCGGCTAGCGAGGATGAGCAGTTCTTC. It encodes CAISAASEDEQFF.

Points on this clonotype: Sequence at one end of the junction differs from germline and may be a read error. The chain links TRBV6-6 to TRBJ1-1; D remains ambiguous. The CDR3 length is 13 residues. From germline, CDR1 is MNHNY and CDR2 SVGAGI (reference sequence). CDR3 protein: CASSYSGDTEALF. In DNA, the CDR3 is TGTGCCAGCAGTTACTCGGGTGATACTGAAGCTCTCTTT.

The chain is built from TRBV2 and TRBJ2-7, with TRBD1 as a possible D gene (5 bases). CDR3 length: 14 residues. The V gene's germline CDR1 is SNHLY and CDR2 FYNNEI. V lost 8 bases to trimming and J lost 2 bases, with 16 bases between them. Written as DNA, the CDR3 is TGTGCCAGCCTACAGGACCAGCCCGCCTACGAGCAGTACTTC. It codes for CASLQDQPAYEQYF.

This clonotype was counted between two and nine times. The chain uses TRBV20-1 and TRBJ1-3; D gene unclear. The CDR3 has 14 amino acids. Germline lookup yields CDR1 DFQATT and CDR2 SNEGSKA (reference sequence). V lost 4 bases to trimming and J lost 3 bases, with 13 bases between them. In DNA, the CDR3 is TGCAGTGCTATGGTGGGGTCGTATGGAAACACCATATATTTT. Its translation: CSAMVGSYGNTIYF.

The table lists this clonotype with a few counts. The chain carries TRBV7-2 and TRBJ2-3; D gene uncertain. Germline CDR1 is SGHTA and CDR2 is FQGNSA. V was pared by 2 bases and J by 3 bases, with 9 bases between. This CDR3 comprises 14 residues. The CDR3 nucleotides are TGTGCCAGCAGCTTACTAATCCCGACAGATACGCAGTATTTT. It translates to CASSLLIPTDTQYF.

This clonotype came up many times. The chain couples TRBV4-2 to TRBJ2-2, with D tentatively TRBD1 or TRBD2 (5 bases each). The CDR3 loop spans 15 amino acids. The ends were cut back, 1 base at V and 5 bases at J, with 11 bases in the middle. CDR1 is LGHNA, CDR2 YNFKEQ, per germline. The CDR3 DNA reads as TGTGCCAGCAGCCAAGTAGGGGACGAAACCGGGGAGCTGTTTTTT. This sequence encodes CASSQVGDETGELFF.

The chain uses TRBV12-5 and TRBJ2-2; TRBD1 might be the D (6 bases). The CDR3 consists of 14 residues. V lost 5 bases and J lost 3, with 10 bases in between. Germline V CDR1 and CDR2: LGHNT, FRNRAP. The CDR3 spells CASGRTVDTGELFF. The CDR3 region has the DNA TGTGCTAGTGGTCGGACAGTAGACACCGGGGAGCTGTTTTTT.

This clonotype was seen a handful of times. V usage is TRBV4-2 and J usage is TRBJ2-7; 15 bases are a match to TRBD2. Losses at the gene ends were 0 bases for V and 0 bases for J; bases not matched to a gene: 3. Germline V gene lookup returns CDR1 LGHNA and CDR2 YNFKEQ. The CDR3 contains 18 residues. The DNA for the CDR3 is TGTGCCAGCAGCCAAGATTTGGGACTAGCGGGGGGCTCCTACGAGCAGTACTTC. This translates into CASSQDLGLAGGSYEQYF.

This clonotype showed up many times. The V gene is TRBV20-1, the J gene TRBJ2-5; D is ambiguous. CDR1 is DFQATT and CDR2 is SNEGSKA in the germline V gene (reference sequence). The V and J ends lost 0 bases and 5 bases respectively, with 13 bases between them. This CDR3 is 14 amino acids long. In DNA, the CDR3 is TGCAGTGCTAGAGATCTGCTAATTCTCGAGACCCAGTACTTC. It codes for CSARDLLILETQYF.

This clonotype was seen ten or more times. The chain employs TRBV5-1 and TRBJ1-5; TRBD1 agrees at 7 bases. Losses at the gene ends were 2 bases for V and 4 bases for J; bases not matched to a gene: 3. Per the germline V gene, CDR1 is SGHRS and CDR2 is YFSETQ. The CDR3 length is 14 residues. CDR3 sequence (DNA): TGCGCCAGCAGCTTACAGGGGAATAATCAGCCCCAGCATTTT. Amino acids: CASSLQGNNQPQHF.

This clonotype was observed a handful of times. The gene calls are TRBV2 and TRBJ2-2, with 8 positions matching TRBD2. V trimming: 4 bases; J trimming: 6 bases; junction bases outside the gene matches: 4. Per the germline V gene, CDR1 is SNHLY and CDR2 is FYNNEI. This CDR3 is 14 amino acids long. This CDR3 reads CASSAAGEAGELFF. The CDR3 DNA reads as TGTGCCAGCAGTGCAGCGGGGGAAGCCGGGGAGCTGTTTTTT.

This clonotype was counted a few times. V gene TRBV6-5 combines with J gene TRBJ1-4; maybe TRBD1 (5 bases). The CDR3 covers 16 residues. Deletions cut 2 bases from V and 0 bases from J, with 10 bases between. Germline V gene sequence: CDR1 MNHEY, CDR2 SVGAGI. CDR3 residues: CASSYRRDATNEKLFF. The CDR3 DNA reads as TGTGCCAGCAGTTACCGCAGGGACGCAACTAATGAAAAACTGTTTTTT.

This chain joins TRBV20-1 and TRBJ2-7; 7 bases line up with TRBD2. V lost 6 bases to trimming and J lost 3 bases; unmatched junction nucleotides: 5. The germline V gene encodes CDR1 DFQATT and CDR2 SNEGSKA (reference sequence). This CDR3 region has 12 residues. CDR3 region: CSAPRGDYEQYF. The DNA for the CDR3 is TGCAGTGCCCCTCGGGGGGACTACGAGCAGTACTTC.

The rearrangement uses TRBV9 and TRBJ2-3, with D possibly being TRBD2 (6 bases). V lost 3 bases to trimming and J lost 8 bases, with 10 bases between them. The CDR3 runs to 12 residues. The germline V gene has CDR1 SGDLS and CDR2 YYNGEE. The CDR3 reads CASSEMTSTQYF. The CDR3 nucleotides are TGTGCCAGCAGCGAAATGACTAGTACGCAGTATTTT.

This clonotype was detected ten times or more. The chain links TRBV3-1 to TRBJ2-1; 8 bases line up with TRBD2. CDR3 length: 16 amino acids. CDR1 and CDR2 (germline): LGHDT, YNNKEL (reference sequence). V shed 0 bases, J shed 8 bases, and the junction held 9 bases outside the gene matches. The chain's CDR3 is CASSQESRGGDDEQFF. The DNA of the CDR3 is TGTGCCAGCAGCCAAGAATCACGGGGGGGTGACGATGAGCAGTTCTTC.

The chain combines TRBV24-1 with TRBJ1-1, with 7 bases aligning to TRBD1. With 4 bases clipped from V and 6 bases from J, the junction kept 4 bases outside the gene matches. This CDR3 is 13 amino acids long. CDR1 and CDR2 from the germline V gene are KGHDR and SFDVKD. In DNA form, the CDR3 reads TGTGCCACCAGTGACAGGGGGGAGGCTGAAGCTTTCTTT. Translated, it gives CATSDRGEAEAFF.

This clonotype was picked up many times. V usage is TRBV7-2 and J usage is TRBJ2-7; D is possibly TRBD1 or TRBD2 (5 bases each). The CDR3 loop spans 14 amino acids. CDR1 and CDR2 (germline): SGHTA, FQGNSA. V was clipped by 5 bases and J by 2 bases, with 13 bases between them. Here the CDR3 reads CASSLGMGAYEQYV. The CDR3 nucleotides read TGTGCCAGCAGCCTAGGGATGGGGGCCTACGAGCAGTACGTC.

This clonotype came up a few times. CDR3 sequence: CASSVGSSGANVLTF. The CDR3 DNA is TGTGCCAGCAGCGTAGGGAGCTCTGGGGCCAACGTCCTGACTTTC. The chain carries TRBV7-9 and TRBJ2-6, with a tentative D call TRBD2 (5 bases). The CDR3 has 15 residues. Per germline, CDR1 SEHNR and CDR2 FQNEAQ (reference sequence). The V and J ends lost 5 bases and 0 bases respectively, with 8 bases between them.